A selection of T cell receptor beta chains follows, all from one sample in a study of long-term antiretroviral therapy in people with HIV. Assay: immunoSEQ multiplex PCR; the TCRdb copy retains only in-frame clones and omits some. This table has about 15,000 clones, over 70% appearing once. Specimen: unsorted PBMCs, collected about 1.3 years before starting antiretroviral therapy. The source is a man between 25 and 39 years old with HIV. Both conserved end residues are part of each CDR3.

TRBJ2-3,14,TRBV28,CASNQRVDTDTQYF
TRBJ2-2,13,TRBV9,CASSGLNTGELFF
TRBJ1-5,14,TRBV27,CASSLGDLSTPQHF
TRBJ1-1,13,TRBV10-1,CASSAPGVAEAFF
TRBJ1-2,15,TRBV27,CASSLNPPGSYGYTF
TRBJ2-3,12,TRBV21-1,CASSGCTDTQYF
TRBJ2-7,14,TRBV7-9,CASSPAAGSYEQYF
TRBJ2-2,15,TRBV7-3,CASRSGTGNTGELFF
TRBJ2-3,16,TRBV12-5,CASGRPLAGGPDTQYF
TRBJ2-7,14,TRBV19,CASRGTGDVDEQYF
TRBJ2-1,12,TRBV5-1,CASLGPGNEQFF
TRBJ2-5,16,TRBV13,CASSLMVGRHQETQYF
TRBJ2-7,16,TRBV7-2,CASSLEGRDRGYEQYF
TRBJ2-7,11,TRBV27,CASSLGGEQYF
TRBJ2-3,13,TRBV5-4,CASSSGLRDTQYF
TRBJ2-7,15,TRBV11-2,CASSSYGKNSYEQYF
TRBJ1-1,15,TRBV11-2,CASSLAWDMNTEAFF
TRBJ1-2,15,TRBV5-6,CASSLWGASNYGYTF
TRBJ1-2,15,TRBV9,CASSLQDRFNYGYTF
TRBJ1-5,13,TRBV2,CASSVRDNQPQHF
TRBJ2-1,12,TRBV28,CASSSTGTICFF
TRBJ2-6,17,TRBV7-9,CASSFNQGVAGANVLTF
TRBJ2-7,13,TRBV27,CASSFGPNYEQYF
TRBJ1-5,13,TRBV18,CASSPDSNQPQHF
TRBJ2-7,12,TRBV5-5,CASSFAGNEQYF
TRBJ2-7,14,TRBV18,CASSLKGVSYEQYF
TRBJ1-5,14,TRBV27,CASAPGTLDQPQHF
TRBJ2-7,16,TRBV5-4,CASSLSGSPSSYEQYF
TRBJ1-1,14,TRBV2,CASTTRGVGTEAFF
TRBJ2-7,11,TRBV30,CAWASGAEQYF
TRBJ2-2,17,TRBV27,CASLGARLAGPTGELFF
TRBJ1-1,15,TRBV5-4,CASSLMGEGNTEAFF
TRBJ2-7,15,TRBV7-9,CASSLIGAGDYEQYF
TRBJ1-2,13,TRBV10-1,CASSDLRTVGYTF
TRBJ2-3,16,TRBV11-3,CASSLRSAGGTDTQYF
TRBJ2-1,17,TRBV18,CASSPPPSSGESNEQFF
TRBJ2-2,15,TRBV6-4,CASSGSSGDTGELFF